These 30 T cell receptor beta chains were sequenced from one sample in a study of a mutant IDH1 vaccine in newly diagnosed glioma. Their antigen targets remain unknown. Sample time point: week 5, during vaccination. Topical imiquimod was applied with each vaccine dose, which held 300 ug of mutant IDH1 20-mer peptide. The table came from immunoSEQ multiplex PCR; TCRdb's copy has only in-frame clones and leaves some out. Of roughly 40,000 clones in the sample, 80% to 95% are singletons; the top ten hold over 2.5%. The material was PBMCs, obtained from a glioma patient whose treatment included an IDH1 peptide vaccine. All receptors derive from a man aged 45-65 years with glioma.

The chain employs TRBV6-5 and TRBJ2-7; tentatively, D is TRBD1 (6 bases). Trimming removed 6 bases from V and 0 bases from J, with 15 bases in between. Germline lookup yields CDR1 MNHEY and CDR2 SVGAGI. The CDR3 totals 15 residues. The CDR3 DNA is TGTGCCAGCAGAACCGGACAGAGCGCCTCCTACGAGCAGTACTTC. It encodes CASRTGQSASYEQYF.

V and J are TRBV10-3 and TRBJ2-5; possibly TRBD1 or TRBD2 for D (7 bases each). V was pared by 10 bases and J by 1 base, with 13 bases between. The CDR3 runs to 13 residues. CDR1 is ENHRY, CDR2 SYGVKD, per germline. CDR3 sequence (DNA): TGTGCCAGCGGGGGACAGCCCCAAGAGACCCAGTACTTC. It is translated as CASGGQPQETQYF.

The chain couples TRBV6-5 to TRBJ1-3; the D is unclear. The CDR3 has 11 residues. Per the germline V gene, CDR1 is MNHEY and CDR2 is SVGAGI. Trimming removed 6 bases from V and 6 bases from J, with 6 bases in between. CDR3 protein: CASRKVNTIYF. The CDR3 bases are TGTGCCAGCAGGAAAGTAAACACCATATATTTT.

The CDR3, as DNA: TGCGCCAGCAGCTCGGGGCAGTCCAAAAACATTCAGTACTTC. Its protein product is CASSSGQSKNIQYF. This chain links TRBV5-1 with TRBJ2-4; D is perhaps TRBD1 or TRBD2 (5 bases each). Deletions cut 3 bases from V and 2 bases from J, with 9 bases between. CDR1 is SGHRS, CDR2 YFSETQ, per germline. The CDR3 runs 14 residues. Full variable domain (remainder filled in from reference TRBV5-1 and TRBJ2-4): KAGVTQTPRYLIKTRGQQVTLSCSPISGHRSVSWYQQTPGQGLQFLFEYFSETQRNKGNFPGRFSGRQFSNSRSEMNVSTLELGDSALYLCASSSGQSKNIQYFGAGTRLSVL.

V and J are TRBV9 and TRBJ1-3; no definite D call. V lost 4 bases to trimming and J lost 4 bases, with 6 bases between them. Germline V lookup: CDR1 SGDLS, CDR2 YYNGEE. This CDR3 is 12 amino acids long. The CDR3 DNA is TGTGCCAGCAGCCCCTCAGGAAACACCATATATTTT. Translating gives CASSPSGNTIYF.

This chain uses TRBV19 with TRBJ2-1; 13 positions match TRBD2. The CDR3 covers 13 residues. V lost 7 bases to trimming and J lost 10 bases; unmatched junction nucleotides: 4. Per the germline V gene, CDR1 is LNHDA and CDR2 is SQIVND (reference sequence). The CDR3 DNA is TGTGCCAGTAAGGGACTAGCGGGGATCGAGCAGTTCTTC. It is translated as CASKGLAGIEQFF.

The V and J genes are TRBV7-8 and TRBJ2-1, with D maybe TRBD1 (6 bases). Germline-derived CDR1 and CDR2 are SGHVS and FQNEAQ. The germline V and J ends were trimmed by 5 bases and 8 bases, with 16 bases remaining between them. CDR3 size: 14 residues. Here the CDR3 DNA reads TGTGCCAGCAGCCCGTTTGCAGGGGTGCATGAGCAGTTCTTC. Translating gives CASSPFAGVHEQFF.

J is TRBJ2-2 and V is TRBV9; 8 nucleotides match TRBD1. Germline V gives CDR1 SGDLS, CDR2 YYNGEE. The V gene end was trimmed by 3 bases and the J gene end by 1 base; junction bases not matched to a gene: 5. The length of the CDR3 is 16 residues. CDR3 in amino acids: CASSALGTGNTGELFF. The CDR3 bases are TGTGCCAGCAGCGCCCTTGGGACAGGGAACACCGGGGAGCTGTTTTTT.

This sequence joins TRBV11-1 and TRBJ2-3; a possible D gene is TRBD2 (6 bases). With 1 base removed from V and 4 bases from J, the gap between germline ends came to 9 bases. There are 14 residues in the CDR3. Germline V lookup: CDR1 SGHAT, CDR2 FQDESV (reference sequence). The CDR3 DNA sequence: TGTGCCAGCAGCTTAGAGGGCGGGGCAGATACGCAGTATTTT. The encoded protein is CASSLEGGADTQYF. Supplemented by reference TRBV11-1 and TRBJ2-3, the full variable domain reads EAEVAQSPRYKITEKSQAVAFWCDPISGHATLYWYRQILGQGPELLVQFQDESVVDDSQLPKDRFSAERLKGVDSTLKIQPAELGDSAMYLCASSLEGGADTQYFGPGTRLTVL.

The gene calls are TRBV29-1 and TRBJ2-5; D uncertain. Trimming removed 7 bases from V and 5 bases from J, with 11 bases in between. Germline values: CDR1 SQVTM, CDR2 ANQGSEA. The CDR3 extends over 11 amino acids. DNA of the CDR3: TGCAGCGGGCTGGAACAGGAGACCCAGTACTTC. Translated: CSGLEQETQYF.

The CDR3 DNA reads as TGTGCCAGCAGTTTAAGGGGAGCTGGGGCCAACGTCCTGACTTTC. This sequence encodes CASSLRGAGANVLTF. This chain joins TRBV27 and TRBJ2-6; D possibly matches TRBD1 or TRBD2 (5 bases each). Germline V CDR1 and CDR2: MNHEY, SMNVEV (reference sequence). There are 15 residues in the CDR3. V lost 2 bases to trimming and J lost 2 bases, with 7 bases between them.

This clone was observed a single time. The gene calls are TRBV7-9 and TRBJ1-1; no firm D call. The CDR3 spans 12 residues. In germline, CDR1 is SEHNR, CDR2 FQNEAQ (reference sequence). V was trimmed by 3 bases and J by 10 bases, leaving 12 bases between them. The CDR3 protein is CASSFGPNRAFF. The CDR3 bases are TGTGCCAGCAGCTTCGGACCGAACCGAGCTTTCTTT. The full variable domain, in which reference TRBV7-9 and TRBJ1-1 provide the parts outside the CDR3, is DTGVSQNPRHKITKRGQNVTFRCDPISEHNRLYWYRQTLGQGPEFLTYFQNEAQLEKSRLLSDRFSAERPKGSFSTLEIQRTEQGDSAMYLCASSFGPNRAFFGQGTRLTVV.

The CDR3 loop reads CASSFRDTGELFF. The CDR3 region has the DNA TGTGCCAGCAGTTTCCGGGACACCGGGGAGCTGTTTTTT. The J gene is TRBJ2-2, the V gene TRBV13; D gene unclear. From germline, CDR1 is PRHDT and CDR2 FYEKMQ (reference sequence). The CDR3 totals 13 residues. V lost 6 bases and J lost 3, with 8 bases in between.

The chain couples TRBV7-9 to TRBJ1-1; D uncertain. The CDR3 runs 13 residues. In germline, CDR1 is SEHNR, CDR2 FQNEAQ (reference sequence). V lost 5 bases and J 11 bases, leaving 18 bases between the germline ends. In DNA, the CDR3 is TGTGCCAGCAGCCAAAGGGAGGCATCACCGGCTTTCTTT. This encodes CASSQREASPAFF.

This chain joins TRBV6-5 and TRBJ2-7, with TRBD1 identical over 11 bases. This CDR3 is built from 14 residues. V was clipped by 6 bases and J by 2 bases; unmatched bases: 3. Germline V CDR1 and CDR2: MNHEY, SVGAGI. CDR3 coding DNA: TGTGCCAGCAGACAGGGACAGGGGGCCTACGAGCAGTACTTC. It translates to CASRQGQGAYEQYF.

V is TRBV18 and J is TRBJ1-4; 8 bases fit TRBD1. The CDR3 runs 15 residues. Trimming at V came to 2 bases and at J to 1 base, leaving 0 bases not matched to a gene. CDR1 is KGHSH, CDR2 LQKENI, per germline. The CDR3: CASSPGQGTNEKLFF. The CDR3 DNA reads TGTGCCAGCTCACCAGGACAGGGAACTAATGAAAAACTGTTTTTT.

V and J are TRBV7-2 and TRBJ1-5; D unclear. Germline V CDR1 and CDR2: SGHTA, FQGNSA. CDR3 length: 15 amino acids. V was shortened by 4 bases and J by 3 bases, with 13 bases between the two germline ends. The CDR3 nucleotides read TGTGCCAGCAGCTCCTGGGCCAACAACAATCAGCCCCAGCATTTT. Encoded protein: CASSSWANNNQPQHF.

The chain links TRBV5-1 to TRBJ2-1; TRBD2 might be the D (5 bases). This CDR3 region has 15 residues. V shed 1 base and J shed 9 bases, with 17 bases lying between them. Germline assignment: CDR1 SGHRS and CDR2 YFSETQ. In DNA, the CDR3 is TGCGCCAGCAGCTTGAGGCGGGCCCTCCAGAGTGAGCAGTTCTTC. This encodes CASSLRRALQSEQFF.

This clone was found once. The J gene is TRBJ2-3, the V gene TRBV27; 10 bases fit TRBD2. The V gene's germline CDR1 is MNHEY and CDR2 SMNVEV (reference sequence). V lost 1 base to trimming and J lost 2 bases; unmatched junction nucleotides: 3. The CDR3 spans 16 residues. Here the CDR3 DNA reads TGTGCCAGCAGTTTATTAGCGGGAGGAACCACAGATACGCAGTATTTT. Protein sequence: CASSLLAGGTTDTQYF.

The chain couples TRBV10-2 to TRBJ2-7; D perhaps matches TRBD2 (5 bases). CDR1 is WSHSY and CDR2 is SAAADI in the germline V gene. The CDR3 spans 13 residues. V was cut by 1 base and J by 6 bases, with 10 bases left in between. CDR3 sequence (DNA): TGCGCCAGCAGTGAGTTTCGAGAGGGCGAGCAGTACTTC. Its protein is CASSEFREGEQYF.

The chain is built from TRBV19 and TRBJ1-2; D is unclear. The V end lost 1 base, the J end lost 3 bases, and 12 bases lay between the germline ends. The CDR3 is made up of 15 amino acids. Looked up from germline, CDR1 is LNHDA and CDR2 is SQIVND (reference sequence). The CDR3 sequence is CASSIGAGGHYGYTF. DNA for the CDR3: TGTGCCAGTAGTATAGGGGCCGGAGGGCACTATGGCTACACCTTC.

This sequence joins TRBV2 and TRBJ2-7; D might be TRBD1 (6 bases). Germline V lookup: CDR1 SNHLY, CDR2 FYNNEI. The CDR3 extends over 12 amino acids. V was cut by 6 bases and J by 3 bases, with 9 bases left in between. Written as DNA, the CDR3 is TGTGCCAGCAGCGGACAGTTCTACGAGCAGTACTTC. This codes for CASSGQFYEQYF.

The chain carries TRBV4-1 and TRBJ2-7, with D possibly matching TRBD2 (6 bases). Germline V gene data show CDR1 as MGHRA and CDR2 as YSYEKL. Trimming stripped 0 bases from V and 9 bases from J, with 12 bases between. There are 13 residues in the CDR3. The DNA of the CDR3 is TGCGCCAGCAGCCAAGATGTTGGGCGGGGGCAGTACTTC. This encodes CASSQDVGRGQYF.

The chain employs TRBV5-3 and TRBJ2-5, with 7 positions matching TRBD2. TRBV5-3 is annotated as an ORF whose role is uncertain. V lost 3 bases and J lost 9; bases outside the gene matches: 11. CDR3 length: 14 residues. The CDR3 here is CARSCRFSREAQYF. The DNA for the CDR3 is TGTGCCAGAAGCTGCCGGTTTTCTCGGGAGGCCCAGTACTTC.

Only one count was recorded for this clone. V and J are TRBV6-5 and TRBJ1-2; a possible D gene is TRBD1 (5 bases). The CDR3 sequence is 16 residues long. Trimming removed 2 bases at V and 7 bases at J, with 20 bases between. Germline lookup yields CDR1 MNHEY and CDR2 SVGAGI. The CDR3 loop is CASSYEGAGLPGGYTF. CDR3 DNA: TGTGCCAGCAGTTACGAAGGGGCAGGACTCCCTGGTGGCTACACCTTC.

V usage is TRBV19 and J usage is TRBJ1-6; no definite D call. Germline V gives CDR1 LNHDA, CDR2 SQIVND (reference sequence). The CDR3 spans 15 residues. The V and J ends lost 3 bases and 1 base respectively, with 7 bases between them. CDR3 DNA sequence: TGTGCCAGTAGTATTGGGCAGTCCTATAATTCACCCCTCCACTTT. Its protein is CASSIGQSYNSPLHF. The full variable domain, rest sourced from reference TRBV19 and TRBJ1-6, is DGGITQSPKYLFRKEGQNVTLSCEQNLNHDAMYWYRQDPGQGLRLIYYSQIVNDFQKGDIAEGYSVSREKKESFPLTVTSAQKNPTAFYLCASSIGQSYNSPLHFGNGTRLTVT.

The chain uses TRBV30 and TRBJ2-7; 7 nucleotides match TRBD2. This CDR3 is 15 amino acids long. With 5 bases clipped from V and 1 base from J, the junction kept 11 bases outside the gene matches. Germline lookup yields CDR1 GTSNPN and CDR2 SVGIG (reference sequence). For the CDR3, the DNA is TGTGCCTGGTCTCTTAGCTGGGGGGGTTCCTACGAGCAGTACTTC. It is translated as CAWSLSWGGSYEQYF.

In DNA, the CDR3 is TGTGCCAGCAGGCAAGCGGGAGGAATAGATACGCAGTATTTT. It encodes CASRQAGGIDTQYF. The rearrangement joins TRBV6-1 to TRBJ2-3; TRBD2 agrees at 9 bases. Trimming cost V 6 bases and J 5 bases; bases outside gene matches: 6. The CDR3 consists of 14 residues. Germline V gene data show CDR1 as MNHNS and CDR2 as SASEGT.

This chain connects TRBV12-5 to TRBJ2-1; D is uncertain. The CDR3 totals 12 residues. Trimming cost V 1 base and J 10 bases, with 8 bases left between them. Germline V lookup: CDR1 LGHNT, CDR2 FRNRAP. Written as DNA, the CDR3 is TGTGCTAGTGGTTTGGGGGTTTCCGAGCAGTTCTTC. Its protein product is CASGLGVSEQFF.

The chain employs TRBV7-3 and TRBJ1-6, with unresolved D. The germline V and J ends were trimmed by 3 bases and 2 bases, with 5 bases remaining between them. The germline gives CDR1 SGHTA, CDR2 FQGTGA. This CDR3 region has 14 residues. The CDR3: CASSFLPYNSPLHF. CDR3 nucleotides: TGTGCCAGCAGCTTTTTACCCTATAATTCACCCCTCCACTTT.